Listed below are T cell receptor beta chains from one sample, sequenced in a study of blood T cell repertoires in COVID-19. The protocol was immunoSEQ multiplex PCR, while the TCRdb copy is restricted to in-frame clones and leaves out a portion. The sample lists roughly 47,000 clones; 82% were seen once. The sequenced sample consisted of peripheral blood. These receptors originate from a woman between 65 and 79 years old with acute or convalescent COVID-19. Both conserved end residues are trimmed from each CDR3. The order of the fields is V gene, CDR3 protein.

TRBV28 ASSVTDSGNTIY
TRBV19 ASSMDGGRADTQY
TRBV3-1/TRBV3-2 ASSHSGTGELF
TRBV28 ATLKEGFTEAF
TRBV2 ASMTSGRVEQF
TRBV6-2/TRBV6-3 ASSYRLAGGPGWTDTQY
TRBV3-1/TRBV3-2 ASSQIGSNTGELF
TRBV28 ASGLRTPAHYGYT
TRBV29-1 SVLAGSSYEQY
TRBV28 ASSLALGGETQY
TRBV7-2 ASSLTLAYEQY
TRBV7-2 ASSLRRRSSGAYNEQF
TRBV19 ASMGTGSGKLF
TRBV7-2 ASRRDRGATEAF
TRBV25-1 ASSRTGGLAQH
TRBV6-5 ASSWSGGTGELF
TRBV9 ASSFHQGVGEKLF
TRBV27 ASSLLNHRGIADTQY
TRBV3-1/TRBV3-2 ASSQLAGARETQY
TRBV7-9 ASSLAVAYEQY
TRBV28 AILDRPNQPQH
TRBV7-8 ASSRGDRGINQPQH
TRBV11-3 ASSLAGSGANVLT
TRBV3-1/TRBV3-2 ASSAWTGGTDTQY
TRBV15 ATSAHYNEQF
TRBV14 ASSQQTFPNYGYT
TRBV30 AWSFARQGEKLF
TRBV15 ATSRVGTSGRRLQETQY
TRBV6-4 ASSERLNSPLH
TRBV4-2 ASSQVGQGRNTIY
TRBV7-2 ASSISPGTGGGQPQH
TRBV27 ASSDYRQGYEQY
TRBV6-5 ASSQTGETQY